Following are 31 T cell receptor beta chains from one sample sequenced in a study of shared clonotypes between healthy human individuals. Only in-frame clones appear in the TCRdb table, and some are missing; sequencing was by immunoSEQ multiplex PCR. The table has under 2,500,000 clones, under 97% seen once. Sequenced: naive CD4+ T cells sorted from blood. As for subset: CD45RA+ positively selected. These receptors were taken from a man between 18 and 29 years old in good health.

The chain has TRBV10-3 and TRBJ2-1, with D hard to call. Germline CDR1 is ENHRY and CDR2 is SYGVKD. The CDR3 is made up of 13 amino acids. The germline V and J ends were trimmed by 6 bases and 5 bases, with 11 bases remaining between them. Here the CDR3 reads CAIRSLEDNEQFF. CDR3 nucleotides: TGTGCCATCAGGAGTCTAGAAGACAATGAGCAGTTCTTC.

On this clone itself: The same CDR3 also results from other DNA sequences found in this sample. The V gene is TRBV19, the J gene TRBJ1-5, with 10 bases lining up with TRBD1. The V gene end was trimmed by 3 bases and the J gene end by 2 bases; junction bases not matched to a gene: 4. The CDR3 length is 16 residues. Germline loops: CDR1 LNHDA, CDR2 SQIVND (reference sequence). This CDR3 reads CASSIPGTGGNQPQHF. CDR3 sequence (DNA): TGTGCCAGTAGTATCCCTGGGACAGGGGGCAATCAGCCCCAGCATTTT.

V usage is TRBV10-3 and J usage is TRBJ2-2; 15 nucleotides agree with TRBD2. V lost 6 bases, J lost 7 bases, and 15 bases stayed unmatched. The CDR3 loop spans 19 amino acids. Germline-derived CDR1 and CDR2 are ENHRY and SYGVKD. This chain's CDR3 is CAIREGEGLAGGPVGELFF. The CDR3 nucleotides are TGTGCCATCAGGGAGGGAGAAGGACTAGCGGGAGGGCCTGTCGGGGAGCTGTTTTTT.

The V gene is TRBV28, the J gene TRBJ2-1; weak D call: TRBD1 (6 bases). V gave up 6 bases and J gave up 1 base, with 13 bases separating them. The CDR3 is made up of 15 amino acids. Germline assignment: CDR1 MDHEN and CDR2 SYDVKM. In DNA, the CDR3 is TGTGCCAGCAGAGGGGACACCGGTTCCTACAATGAGCAGTTCTTC. It encodes CASRGDTGSYNEQFF.

This clone was recorded only once. The sample has other DNA sequences that encode this CDR3 too. The chain couples TRBV18 to TRBJ1-6; D is undetermined. The CDR3 is 14 amino acids. The V gene lost 2 bases and the J gene lost 5 bases, with 7 bases spanning the gap. Looked up from germline, CDR1 is KGHSH and CDR2 is LQKENI. CDR3 in DNA: TGTGCCAGCTCACCAGGGTCAGATAATTCACCCCTCCACTTT. Amino acids: CASSPGSDNSPLHF.

The chain is built from TRBV25-1 and TRBJ2-1, with 7 bases lining up with TRBD2. V lost 3 bases to trimming and J lost 7 bases; unmatched junction nucleotides: 6. Germline CDR1 is MGHDK and CDR2 is SYGVNS. The CDR3 consists of 14 residues. Here the CDR3 reads CASSDRLGGNEQFF. As DNA, the CDR3 is TGTGCCAGCAGTGATAGGCTCGGGGGGAATGAGCAGTTCTTC.

The V gene is TRBV9, the J gene TRBJ2-5; TRBD2 aligns across 8 bases. With 0 bases clipped from V and 5 bases from J, the junction kept 3 bases outside the gene matches. Germline assignment: CDR1 SGDLS and CDR2 YYNGEE. The CDR3 covers 14 residues. The CDR3 is CASSVAGGVETQYF. The CDR3 nucleotides read TGTGCCAGCAGCGTAGCGGGGGGGGTGGAGACCCAGTACTTC.

The chain has TRBV5-5 and TRBJ2-7, with D tentatively TRBD1 (7 bases). V was pared by 4 bases and J by 3 bases, with 11 bases between. This CDR3 is built from 13 residues. Germline loops: CDR1 SGHKS, CDR2 YYEKEE (reference sequence). This CDR3 reads CASSRGTVYEQYF. The CDR3, as DNA: TGTGCCAGCAGCCGCGGGACAGTCTACGAGCAGTACTTC.

Concerning this clone: Other DNA sequences in the same sample also yield this CDR3. The chain recombines TRBV30 with TRBJ2-3, with 9 bases identical to TRBD2. Losses at the gene ends were 1 base for V and 0 bases for J; bases not matched to a gene: 2. Germline V CDR1 and CDR2: GTSNPN, SVGIG (reference sequence). The CDR3 totals 15 residues. The CDR3 DNA sequence: TGTGCCTGGAGTGCCACTAGCGGGAGCACAGATACGCAGTATTTT. Translating it yields CAWSATSGSTDTQYF.

The chain is built from TRBV6-5 and TRBJ2-7, with D possibly being TRBD1 (6 bases). Trimming removed 0 bases from V and 6 bases from J, with 9 bases in between. This CDR3 contains 13 residues. The V gene's germline CDR1 is MNHEY and CDR2 SVGAGI. This CDR3 reads CASSYSQGSEQYF. CDR3 sequence (DNA): TGTGCCAGCAGTTACTCGCAGGGGAGCGAGCAGTACTTC.

The chain combines TRBV2 with TRBJ2-5, with 7 bases identical to TRBD1. The CDR3 has 16 amino acids. CDR1 is SNHLY, CDR2 FYNNEI, per germline. The junction had 11 bases not matched to a gene; V was cut back by 6 bases and J by 1 base. Written as DNA, the CDR3 is TGTGCCAGCAGCCTGGACAGGTCACGGCCCCAAGAGACCCAGTACTTC. The encoded protein is CASSLDRSRPQETQYF.

This clone was observed a few times. This chain joins TRBV21-1 and TRBJ1-1; TRBD1 is taken as the D call from the table, unchecked against the DNA. TRBV21-1 is listed as a pseudogene. This CDR3 region has 14 residues. CDR3: CASSALTGNTEAFF. The CDR3 region has the DNA TGTGCCAGCAGCGCCTTGACAGGGAACACTGAAGCTTTCTTT.

This clone occurred once. The V call is TRBV4-1, the J call TRBJ1-6, with TRBD1 matching 9 bases. The CDR3 loop spans 17 amino acids. V trimming: 1 base; J trimming: 2 bases; junction bases outside the gene matches: 3. Germline V lookup: CDR1 MGHRA, CDR2 YSYEKL. Written as DNA, the CDR3 is TGCGCCAGCAGCCAAGCGGACAGGGGTGCCTATAATTCACCCCTCCACTTT. Amino acid sequence: CASSQADRGAYNSPLHF.

A remark on this clone: The junction shows a germline mismatch at one end, possibly a read error. This chain links TRBV7-2 with TRBJ2-7; 7 nucleotides line up with TRBD1. Germline V gene data show CDR1 as SGHTA and CDR2 as FQGNSA. The CDR3 totals 15 residues. This chain's CDR3 is CASSLSGTENPSSNF. CDR3 sequence (DNA): TGTGCCAGCAGCTTATCCGGGACAGAAAATCCCTCCTCGAACTTC.

This clone was recorded once. The chain recombines TRBV6-1 with TRBJ2-1; D gene uncertain. Germline assignment: CDR1 MNHNS and CDR2 SASEGT. This CDR3 is 13 amino acids long. Trimming took 8 bases from V and 0 from J, leaving 8 bases between them. CDR3 coding DNA: TGTGCCAGCCGGGCTAGCTCCTACAATGAGCAGTTCTTC. Translated: CASRASSYNEQFF.

The chain links TRBV7-2 to TRBJ2-5, with 7 bases aligning to TRBD2. This CDR3 has 15 residues. Trimming cost V 4 bases and J 0 bases; bases outside gene matches: 5. Germline V gene data show CDR1 as SGHTA and CDR2 as FQGNSA. CDR3 nucleotide sequence: TGTGCCAGCAGCTCCAGCGGGGTGTACCAAGAGACCCAGTACTTC. It translates to CASSSSGVYQETQYF.

The chain joins TRBV7-3 to TRBJ1-2; TRBD1 aligns across 7 bases. Trimming cost V 1 base and J 4 bases; bases outside gene matches: 6. Germline assignment: CDR1 SGHTA and CDR2 FQGTGA. This CDR3 region has 15 residues. The CDR3 bases are TGTGCCAGCAGCTTAAATTCTTGGACAGGCTATGGCTACACCTTC. This codes for CASSLNSWTGYGYTF.

The table lists this clone with a count of one. The J gene is TRBJ1-2, the V gene TRBV29-1; possibly TRBD1 for D (6 bases). CDR1 and CDR2 from the germline V gene are SQVTM and ANQGSEA. The CDR3 length is 12 residues. The germline V and J ends were trimmed by 5 bases and 5 bases, with 12 bases remaining between them. The CDR3 coding sequence is TGCAGCGTTCTAGGACAGTCATATGGCTACACCTTC. Its protein is CSVLGQSYGYTF. Full variable domain (missing parts from reference TRBV29-1 and TRBJ1-2): SAVISQKPSRDICQRGTSLTIQCQVDSQVTMMFWYRQQPGQSLTLIATANQGSEATYESGFVIDKFPISRPNLTFSTLTVSNMSPEDSSIYLCSVLGQSYGYTFGSGTRLTVV.

The chain carries TRBV5-8 and TRBJ1-3; D gene uncertain. Trimming removed 3 bases at V and 3 bases at J, with 4 bases between. The CDR3 runs 12 residues. In germline, CDR1 is SGHTS, CDR2 YDEGEE. The CDR3 DNA is TGTGCCAGCAGCTCTCTTGGAAACACCATATATTTT. Protein: CASSSLGNTIYF.

A few counts support this clone. The chain links TRBV4-1 to TRBJ1-2; tentatively, D is TRBD1 (6 bases). The CDR3 extends over 15 amino acids. Deletions cut 3 bases from V and 3 bases from J, with 14 bases between. Germline V gene data show CDR1 as MGHRA and CDR2 as YSYEKL. Here the CDR3 reads CASSQTTGMDYGYTF. CDR3 coding DNA: TGCGCCAGCAGCCAGACGACAGGTATGGACTATGGCTACACCTTC.

The chain is built from TRBV6-1 and TRBJ2-7, with D perhaps TRBD2 (5 bases). The CDR3 loop spans 13 amino acids. Germline V lookup: CDR1 MNHNS, CDR2 SASEGT. Trimming shortened V by 4 bases and J by 3 bases, and 10 bases separated the two germline ends. The CDR3 protein is CASSVSGIYEQYF. The CDR3, as DNA: TGTGCCAGCAGTGTATCGGGGATCTACGAGCAGTACTTC.

This rearrangement joins TRBV18 to TRBJ1-4; D perhaps matches TRBD1 (5 bases). There are 15 residues in the CDR3. V lost 1 base to trimming and J lost 2 bases, with 8 bases between them. Germline V lookup: CDR1 KGHSH, CDR2 LQKENI. The chain's CDR3 is CASSPLGDTNEKLFF. Written as DNA, the CDR3 is TGTGCCAGCTCACCACTCGGGGACACTAATGAAAAACTGTTTTTT. The whole variable domain, filled in from reference TRBV18 and TRBJ1-4, reads NAGVMQNPRHLVRRRGQEARLRCSPMKGHSHVYWYRQLPEEGLKFMVYLQKENIIDESGMPKERFSAEFPKEGPSILRIQQVVRGDSAAYFCASSPLGDTNEKLFFGSGTQLSVL.

The chain links TRBV19 to TRBJ1-6; possible D gene TRBD1, 6 bases. CDR1 is LNHDA, CDR2 SQIVND, per germline (reference sequence). Trimming pared 3 bases from V and 9 bases from J, leaving 18 bases between. This CDR3 is built from 16 residues. In DNA form, the CDR3 reads TGTGCCAGTAGTATGCGTACAGGGATAGGGACTTCACCCCTCCACTTT. Translated: CASSMRTGIGTSPLHF.

Notes on this clone: The sample contains more than one DNA sequence encoding this CDR3. J is TRBJ2-2 and V is TRBV9, with D possibly being TRBD1 or TRBD2 (5 bases each). V lost 1 base and J 3 bases, leaving 7 bases between the germline ends. The CDR3 sequence is 14 residues long. CDR1 is SGDLS and CDR2 is YYNGEE in the germline V gene. DNA for the CDR3: TGTGCCAGCAGCGTATTGGGGGACACCGGGGAGCTGTTTTTT. Translated, it gives CASSVLGDTGELFF.

J is TRBJ2-3 and V is TRBV6-5; D may correspond to TRBD1 or TRBD2 (5 bases each). Trimming took 2 bases from V and 0 from J, leaving 12 bases between them. The CDR3 covers 16 residues. Germline CDR1 reads MNHEY; CDR2 reads SVGAGI. CDR3 loop: CASSYGGELSTDTQYF. CDR3 nucleotide sequence: TGTGCCAGCAGTTACGGGGGAGAACTTAGCACAGATACGCAGTATTTT.

J is TRBJ2-7 and V is TRBV6-5, with TRBD1 matching 7 bases. V dropped 4 bases and J dropped 5; count of bases not matched to a gene: 11. The CDR3 is made up of 15 amino acids. From germline, CDR1 is MNHEY and CDR2 SVGAGI. This CDR3 reads CASSSSDRAKDEQYF. In DNA, the CDR3 is TGTGCCAGCAGTTCGTCCGACAGGGCCAAAGACGAGCAGTACTTC.

The chain is built from TRBV2 and TRBJ2-4, with TRBD2 matching over 9 bases. The CDR3 consists of 16 residues. Germline-derived CDR1 and CDR2 are SNHLY and FYNNEI. J gave up 1 base and V 3 bases, and 4 bases lay outside the gene matches. CDR3 bases: TGTGCCAGCAGTGATCGGCTAGCGGGGGCCAAAAACATTCAGTACTTC. This encodes CASSDRLAGAKNIQYF.

This chain uses TRBV10-3 with TRBJ2-7, with D possibly being TRBD2 (5 bases). Germline CDR1 reads ENHRY; CDR2 reads SYGVKD. The CDR3 runs to 15 residues. Trimming shortened V by 4 bases and J by 2 bases, and 15 bases separated the two germline ends. The CDR3, as DNA: TGTGCCATCAGTGGAGCGGTCTCCGGGGCCTACGAGCAGTACTTC. It codes for CAISGAVSGAYEQYF.

In regard to this clone: This sample includes further DNA sequences coding for the same CDR3. The chain employs TRBV7-2 and TRBJ2-7; perhaps TRBD2 as D (5 bases). V was trimmed by 1 base and J by 3 bases, leaving 10 bases between them. Looked up from germline, CDR1 is SGHTA and CDR2 is FQGNSA. The CDR3 is made up of 14 amino acids. CDR3 region: CASSLVGRGYEQYF. Written as DNA, the CDR3 is TGTGCCAGCAGCTTAGTAGGTCGGGGCTACGAGCAGTACTTC.

The CDR3 DNA sequence: TGTGCCAGCAGCCAGTGGACTCCCACAGATACGCAGTATTTT. It yields the protein CASSQWTPTDTQYF. The genes are TRBV7-9 and TRBJ2-3; a possible D gene is TRBD2 (5 bases). The CDR3 totals 14 residues. V lost 5 bases and J 2 bases, leaving 11 bases between the germline ends. The germline V gene encodes CDR1 SEHNR and CDR2 FQNEAQ (reference sequence).

The V gene is TRBV19, the J gene TRBJ2-2; either TRBD1 or TRBD2 may fit D (5 bases each). The V gene's germline CDR1 is LNHDA and CDR2 SQIVND (reference sequence). The V gene lost 6 bases and the J gene lost 0 bases, with 11 bases spanning the gap. The CDR3 is 15 amino acids. As DNA, the CDR3 is TGTGCCAGTAGCATGGGGGATGCGAACACCGGGGAGCTGTTTTTT. This gives the protein CASSMGDANTGELFF. The whole variable domain, filled in from reference TRBV19 and TRBJ2-2, reads DGGITQSPKYLFRKEGQNVTLSCEQNLNHDAMYWYRQDPGQGLRLIYYSQIVNDFQKGDIAEGYSVSREKKESFPLTVTSAQKNPTAFYLCASSMGDANTGELFFGEGSRLTVL.